This TCR beta chain was obtained from a study of blood T cell repertoires in COVID-19. As for the study in general: Both acute and convalescent COVID-19 samples were obtained from the United States, Italy and Spain.

CDR1 and CDR2 (germline): SGHRS, YFSETQ. CDR3 size: 15 residues. Trimming shortened V by 0 bases and J by 0 bases, and 9 bases separated the two germline ends. Sequencing used immunoSEQ multiplex PCR; TCRdb keeps in-frame clones, though not all of them. The sample includes about 59,000 clones, around 87% of them seen just once. This clonotype was obtained from a man in his sixties with active or convalescent COVID-19. Input material: peripheral blood. The chain is built from TRBV5-1 and TRBJ1-1, with D perhaps TRBD1 (6 bases). The CDR3 sequence: CASSLEGDMNTEAFF. Written as DNA, the CDR3 is TGCGCCAGCAGCTTGGAGGGGGATATGAACACTGAAGCTTTCTTT.